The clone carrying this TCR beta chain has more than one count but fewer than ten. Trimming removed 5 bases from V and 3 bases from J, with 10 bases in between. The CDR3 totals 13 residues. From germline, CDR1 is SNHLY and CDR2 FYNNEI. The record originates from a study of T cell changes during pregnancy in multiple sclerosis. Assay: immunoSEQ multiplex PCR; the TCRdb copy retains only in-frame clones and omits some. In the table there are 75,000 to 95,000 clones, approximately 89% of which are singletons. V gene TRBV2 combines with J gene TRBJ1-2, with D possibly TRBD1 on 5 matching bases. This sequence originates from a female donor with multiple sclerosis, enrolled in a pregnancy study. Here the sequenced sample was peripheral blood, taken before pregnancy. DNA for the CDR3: TGTGCCAGCAGTTCGGGGGAGGACTATGGCTACACCTTC. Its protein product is CASSSGEDYGYTF.